The 19 T cell receptor beta chains in this list originate from one sample, sequenced in a study of blood T cell repertoires in COVID-19. Clones were read by immunoSEQ multiplex PCR, and TCRdb kept only the in-frame ones, dropping some. The sample holds roughly 41,000 clones, 85% to 90% seen once. Sequenced material: peripheral blood. Every receptor here comes from a human donor in a cohort sampled during active COVID-19.

The chain is built from TRBV5-1 and TRBJ2-1, with D tentatively TRBD2 (5 bases). Germline V gene data show CDR1 as SGHRS and CDR2 as YFSETQ. The CDR3 is 15 residues long. The germline V and J ends were trimmed by 2 bases and 8 bases, with 17 bases remaining between them. The CDR3 spells CASSFLASPFDEQFF. The CDR3 nucleotides read TGCGCCAGCAGCTTCTTAGCGTCACCCTTCGATGAGCAGTTCTTC. Full variable domain (rest looked up from reference TRBV5-1 and TRBJ2-1): KAGVTQTPRYLIKTRGQQVTLSCSPISGHRSVSWYQQTPGQGLQFLFEYFSETQRNKGNFPGRFSGRQFSNSRSEMNVSTLELGDSALYLCASSFLASPFDEQFFGPGTRLTVL.

The chain recombines TRBV5-1 with TRBJ2-3; TRBD2 matches 11 bases. This CDR3 comprises 16 residues. From germline, CDR1 is SGHRS and CDR2 YFSETQ. V lost 4 bases, J lost 3 bases, and 7 bases stayed unmatched. The CDR3, as DNA: TGCGCCAGCAGCCTAGACGGGACTAGCGGAACAGATACGCAGTATTTT. It encodes CASSLDGTSGTDTQYF.

The rearrangement links TRBV2 to TRBJ2-5; no definite D call. Trimming stripped 4 bases from V and 2 bases from J, with 11 bases between. The CDR3 sequence is 14 residues long. CDR1 and CDR2 (germline): SNHLY, FYNNEI. The CDR3 coding sequence is TGTGCCAGCAGTGTTTCTGCAGGTCAAGAGACCCAGTACTTC. Its protein is CASSVSAGQETQYF.

This clone was seen only once. The J gene is TRBJ1-2, the V gene TRBV4-1, with D perhaps matching TRBD1 (5 bases). The CDR3 is 16 residues long. Germline CDR1 is MGHRA and CDR2 is YSYEKL. The V end lost 0 bases, the J end lost 3 bases, and 14 bases lay between the germline ends. This CDR3 is CASSQEGARTYYGYTF. CDR3 DNA: TGCGCCAGCAGCCAAGAAGGGGCCAGGACCTACTATGGCTACACCTTC.

V usage is TRBV2 and J usage is TRBJ2-1; 11 bases fit TRBD2. Germline CDR1 is SNHLY and CDR2 is FYNNEI. Germline trimming cut 3 bases from V and 8 bases from J; bases unmatched to any gene: 9. This CDR3 region has 16 residues. CDR3: CASSEDSGRALDEQFF. The CDR3 DNA is TGTGCCAGCAGTGAGGATAGCGGGAGGGCCTTGGATGAGCAGTTCTTC.

The chain has TRBV19 and TRBJ2-2; 8 nucleotides match TRBD2. This CDR3 has 16 residues. The germline V gene encodes CDR1 LNHDA and CDR2 SQIVND (reference sequence). J gave up 4 bases and V 4 bases, and 8 bases lay outside the gene matches. DNA for the CDR3: TGTGCCAGTAGTACTAGCGGGCCCCGGGGCACCGGGGAGCTGTTTTTT. It is translated as CASSTSGPRGTGELFF.

J is TRBJ1-2 and V is TRBV19; TRBD1 matches at 8 bases. The V gene end was trimmed by 5 bases and the J gene end by 5 bases; junction bases not matched to a gene: 10. Germline V gives CDR1 LNHDA, CDR2 SQIVND (reference sequence). There are 15 residues in the CDR3. CDR3 in amino acids: CASSETGAPKYGYTF. The CDR3 coding sequence is TGTGCCAGTAGTGAGACAGGGGCTCCCAAATATGGCTACACCTTC.

This clone has just a few counts. The chain has TRBV7-6 and TRBJ2-2; the D is unclear. The germline V gene encodes CDR1 SGHVS and CDR2 FNYEAQ. V dropped 2 bases and J dropped 0 bases, with 10 bases sitting between them. This CDR3 has 16 residues. CDR3 residues: CASSLRTRSNTGELFF. The CDR3 coding sequence is TGTGCCAGCAGCTTACGTACCAGATCGAACACCGGGGAGCTGTTTTTT. The variable domain in full, with the rest retrieved from reference TRBV7-6 and TRBJ2-2, is GAGVSQSPRYKVTKRGQDVALRCDPISGHVSLYWYRQALGQGPEFLTYFNYEAQQDKSGLPNDRFSAERPEGSISTLTIQRTEQRDSAMYRCASSLRTRSNTGELFFGEGSRLTVL.

The chain couples TRBV10-1 to TRBJ2-5, with D unresolved. In germline, CDR1 is WNHNN, CDR2 SYGVQD (reference sequence). The V and J ends lost 4 bases and 4 bases respectively, with 10 bases between them. This CDR3 region has 13 residues. The CDR3 region is CASSGATGETQYF. For the CDR3, the DNA is TGCGCCAGCAGTGGGGCCACCGGAGAGACCCAGTACTTC.

The V and J genes are TRBV4-1 and TRBJ1-2; 9 bases map to TRBD1. The germline V gene encodes CDR1 MGHRA and CDR2 YSYEKL. This CDR3 is built from 17 residues. V lost 0 bases, J lost 5 bases, and 10 bases stayed unmatched. DNA of the CDR3: TGCGCCAGCAGCCAAGAGATCGGGACAGGGAGGAGGTATGGCTACACCTTC. Amino acid sequence: CASSQEIGTGRRYGYTF.

This chain connects TRBV9 to TRBJ1-6; tentative D call: TRBD1 (5 bases). Germline CDR1 and CDR2: SGDLS and YYNGEE. With 3 bases removed from V and 0 bases from J, the gap between germline ends came to 13 bases. The length of the CDR3 is 17 residues. The DNA of the CDR3 is TGTGCCAGCAGCGCCGGGACTGGGAGCTCCTATAATTCACCCCTCCACTTT. Its translation: CASSAGTGSSYNSPLHF.

This clone was picked up a small number of times. The chain couples TRBV7-3 to TRBJ2-3, with D maybe TRBD2 (5 bases). V was cut by 4 bases and J by 2 bases, with 7 bases left in between. Germline loops: CDR1 SGHTA, CDR2 FQGTGA. The CDR3 is 13 amino acids. The CDR3 loop reads CASSSSTTDTQYF. CDR3 coding DNA: TGTGCCAGCAGCTCTAGCACCACAGATACGCAGTATTTT.

This sequence joins TRBV6-6 and TRBJ1-5; TRBD1 aligns across 12 bases. V was pared by 8 bases and J by 3 bases, with 5 bases of the junction left unmatched. The germline gives CDR1 MNHNY, CDR2 SVGAGI (reference sequence). The CDR3 consists of 15 residues. CDR3 sequence reads: CASFGTGGFNQPQHF. CDR3 bases: TGTGCCAGCTTTGGGACAGGGGGCTTCAATCAGCCCCAGCATTTT.

The V call is TRBV27, the J call TRBJ2-3, with TRBD1 matching 8 bases. CDR3 size: 15 residues. From germline, CDR1 is MNHEY and CDR2 SMNVEV (reference sequence). J was trimmed by 3 bases and V by 6 bases; bases with no gene match: 8. This CDR3 reads CASSRDRISTDTQYF. The CDR3 DNA sequence: TGTGCCAGCAGCAGGGACAGGATTAGTACAGATACGCAGTATTTT.

This chain connects TRBV7-6 to TRBJ1-4; TRBD1 agrees at 10 bases. Trimming removed 5 bases from V and 6 bases from J; junction bases left unmatched: 3. CDR1 SGHVS and CDR2 FNYEAQ come from the germline V gene. There are 14 residues in the CDR3. The CDR3: CASSRGQGYEKLFF. As DNA, the CDR3 is TGTGCCAGCAGCCGGGGACAGGGGTATGAAAAACTGTTTTTT.

CDR3 amino acids: CASSYGRLGNSYEQYF. CDR3 DNA sequence: TGTGCCAGCAGTTACGGAAGACTAGGGAATTCCTACGAGCAGTACTTC. This chain joins TRBV6-6 and TRBJ2-7; tentatively, D is TRBD2 (6 bases). The CDR3 is 16 residues long. CDR1 is MNHNY, CDR2 SVGAGI, per germline (reference sequence). V lost 2 bases to trimming and J lost 1 base, with 15 bases between them.

V gene TRBV28 combines with J gene TRBJ2-1; D remains ambiguous. Trimming pared 3 bases from V and 0 bases from J, leaving 9 bases between. Germline V lookup: CDR1 MDHEN, CDR2 SYDVKM. This CDR3 has 15 residues. For the CDR3, the DNA is TGTGCCAGCAGTTTTGTTGCTAACTCCTACAATGAGCAGTTCTTC. Its translation is CASSFVANSYNEQFF.

This clone was picked up one time. The genes are TRBV3-1 (or the pseudogene TRBV3-2) and TRBJ2-4, with D possibly being TRBD1 (5 bases). V lost 2 bases to trimming and J lost 1 base, with 21 bases between them. The CDR3 runs 19 residues. Germline lookup yields CDR1 LGHDT and CDR2 YNNKEL (reference sequence). The CDR3 loop reads CASSQTRLEGDLAKNIQYF. CDR3 DNA sequence: TGTGCCAGCAGCCAAACGCGTTTAGAAGGGGATTTGGCCAAAAACATTCAGTACTTC.

Only one count was recorded for this clone. The V gene is TRBV4-2, the J gene TRBJ1-2; D unresolved. The CDR3 runs to 11 residues. Germline CDR1 LGHNA, CDR2 YNFKEQ. The germline V and J ends were trimmed by 0 bases and 6 bases, with 2 bases remaining between them. The CDR3 sequence: CASSQDDGYTF. CDR3 in DNA: TGTGCCAGCAGCCAAGACGATGGCTACACCTTC.